This T cell receptor (beta chain) stems from a study of CXCR3-negative and CXCR3-positive naive CD8 T cells. Broader study findings: Greater hydrophobicity was found in TRB CDR3s of CXCR3-positive naive cells than of CXCR3-negative naive cells.

Carrying UMI labels, the TRB cDNA libraries were prepared through 5' RACE. TCRdb reanalyzed the 5' RACE reads, giving one entry per CDR3 protein sequence and no DNA. This listing includes about 120,000 distinct CDR3 sequences. Within the CD8+ T cell compartment, naive cells were CD45RO-CCR7+CD27+CD95-. About this clonotype itself: The target antigen is unknown.

This CDR3 comprises 16 residues. This sequence originates from a human donor in good health. Some clones in this sample may be carry-over from other donors' samples. The chain uses TRBV12-3 or TRBV12-4 and TRBJ2-7; no DNA is available, so the TRBD2 call from TCRdb remains unchecked. Sequencing was performed on naive CXCR3+ CD8+ T cells from blood. Subset in this sample: CD45RO-CCR7+CD27+CD95- naive CD8+ T cells expressing CXCR3 (TNR3+). CDR3 loop: CASSSSGGASLYEQYF.